The next 5 T cell receptor beta chains were all read from a single sample in a study of neurological immune-mediated disorders. Specified time point: technical triplicate 2. TCRdb re-derived calls from the 5' RACE reads in MiXCR, one entry per CDR3 protein. Found here are roughly 30,000 distinct CDR3 sequences, 13% of them singletons; the top ten hold 4% to 5.5%. Sequenced input: CD4+ T cells from blood. The receptor source for this set is a female donor with HTLV-1-associated myelopathy (HAM/TSP).

At least ten counts were recorded for this clonotype. The V gene is TRBV6-2 or TRBV6-3, the J gene TRBJ2-7; D unclear. Germline assignment: CDR1 MNHEY and CDR2 SVGEGT. Trimming stripped 7 bases from V and 0 bases from J, with 16 bases between. The CDR3 is 15 residues long. The CDR3 nucleotides are TGTGCCAGCAAAGGTGGTCCCACGACCTCCTACGAGCAGTACTTC. This codes for CASKGGPTTSYEQYF.

This clonotype was counted many times. The chain uses TRBV7-8 and TRBJ2-7, with TRBD2 identical over 7 bases. The trim removed 5 bases at V and 4 bases at J, leaving 8 bases unmatched. Germline V gene data show CDR1 as SGHVS and CDR2 as FQNEAQ. The CDR3 totals 14 residues. The CDR3 is CASSPGRQEYEQYF. DNA of the CDR3: TGTGCCAGCAGCCCCGGGAGGCAAGAGTACGAGCAGTACTTC.

This chain joins TRBV7-2 and TRBJ2-2; 10 nucleotides match TRBD2. The CDR3 sequence is 15 residues long. V gave up 9 bases and J gave up 5 bases; unmatched junction bases: 9. From germline, CDR1 is SGHTA and CDR2 FQGNSA. The CDR3 DNA is TGTGCCAGGAGCCTCCTGGGACTAGCGACCGGGGAGCTGTTTTTT. Amino acid sequence: CARSLLGLATGELFF.

This clonotype was detected many times. V is TRBV29-1 and J is TRBJ1-2; TRBD1 aligns across 9 bases. CDR3 length: 12 residues. V lost 6 bases, J lost 4 bases, and 3 bases stayed unmatched. The V gene's germline CDR1 is SQVTM and CDR2 ANQGSEA. Here the CDR3 reads CSVETGGYGYTF. The CDR3 DNA reads TGCAGCGTAGAGACAGGGGGCTATGGCTACACCTTC.

This clonotype is medium-sized in the sample. V is TRBV6-6 and J is TRBJ1-6; 11 bases fit TRBD1. The CDR3 has 15 amino acids. CDR1 and CDR2 (germline): MNHNY, SVGAGI (reference sequence). After removal of 0 bases from V and 9 bases from J, the junction contained 1 base not matched to a gene. The CDR3 DNA sequence: TGTGCCAGCAGTTACTCCGGGACAGGGGGTTCACCCCTCCACTTT. Translation gives CASSYSGTGGSPLHF.